The next 3 T cell receptor beta chains were all read from a single sample in a study of cytomegalovirus exposure and HLA in healthy donors. In the PCR, 60 Vbeta and 13 Jbeta primers were used. TCRdb's copy holds only in-frame clones and misses some; the assay was immunoSEQ multiplex PCR. This sample has a few hundred thousand clones, with around 80% found just once. Sample: PBMCs. These receptors originate from a girl aged 2-15 years in good health and CMV-seronegative.

The chain uses TRBV30 and TRBJ1-1; D uncertain. Trimming pared 7 bases from V and 3 bases from J, leaving 12 bases between. CDR1 and CDR2 from the germline V gene are GTSNPN and SVGIG (reference sequence). The CDR3 has 12 residues. CDR3 in DNA: TGTGCCTCAAACGGGAGGTACACTGAAGCTTTCTTT. It translates to CASNGRYTEAFF.

In its sample, this clone was seen a few times. The chain uses TRBV6-5 and TRBJ1-1, with a possible D match to TRBD1 (5 bases). V gave up 6 bases and J gave up 3 bases, with 8 bases separating them. The germline CDR1 and CDR2 sequences are MNHEY and SVGAGI. This CDR3 contains 12 residues. Here the CDR3 reads CASRGGYTEAFF. In nucleotides, the CDR3 is TGTGCCAGCAGGGGGGGGTACACTGAAGCTTTCTTT.

In its sample, this clone was seen a few times. The V call is TRBV19, the J call TRBJ1-1, with 7 bases aligning to TRBD1. The CDR3 runs 12 residues. With 3 bases clipped from V and 11 bases from J, the junction kept 6 bases outside the gene matches. The germline V gene encodes CDR1 LNHDA and CDR2 SQIVND (reference sequence). CDR3 residues: CASSIQQGTAFF. The CDR3 DNA reads TGTGCCAGTAGTATCCAACAGGGGACGGCTTTCTTT.